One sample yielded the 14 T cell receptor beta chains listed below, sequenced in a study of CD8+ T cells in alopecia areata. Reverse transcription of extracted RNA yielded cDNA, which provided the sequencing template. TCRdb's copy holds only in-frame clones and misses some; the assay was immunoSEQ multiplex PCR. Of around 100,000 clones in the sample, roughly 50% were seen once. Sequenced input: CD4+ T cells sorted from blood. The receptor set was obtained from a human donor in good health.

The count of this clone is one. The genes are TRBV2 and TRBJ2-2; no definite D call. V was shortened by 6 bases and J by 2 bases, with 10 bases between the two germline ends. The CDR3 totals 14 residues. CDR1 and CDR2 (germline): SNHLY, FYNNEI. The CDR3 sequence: CASRPGFNTGELFF. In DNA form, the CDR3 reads TGTGCCAGCAGACCTGGCTTTAACACCGGGGAGCTGTTTTTT. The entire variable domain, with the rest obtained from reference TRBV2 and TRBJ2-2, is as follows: EPEVTQTPSHQVTQMGQEVILRCVPISNHLYFYWYRQILGQKVEFLVSFYNNEISEKSEIFDDQFSVERPDGSNFTLKIRSTKLEDSAMYFCASRPGFNTGELFFGEGSRLTVL.

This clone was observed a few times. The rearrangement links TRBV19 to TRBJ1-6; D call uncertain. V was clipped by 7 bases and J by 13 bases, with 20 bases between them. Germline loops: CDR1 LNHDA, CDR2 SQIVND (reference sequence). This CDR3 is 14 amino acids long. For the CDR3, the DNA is TGTGCCAGTACCCCCATGGCCGGTTTTACTCCCCTCCACTTT. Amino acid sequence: CASTPMAGFTPLHF.

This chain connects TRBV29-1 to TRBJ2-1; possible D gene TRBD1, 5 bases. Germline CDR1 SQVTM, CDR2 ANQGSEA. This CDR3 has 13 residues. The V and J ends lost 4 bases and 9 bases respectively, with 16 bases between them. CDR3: CSVVPPSRAEQFF. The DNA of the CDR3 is TGCAGCGTTGTTCCCCCCTCCAGGGCTGAGCAGTTCTTC.

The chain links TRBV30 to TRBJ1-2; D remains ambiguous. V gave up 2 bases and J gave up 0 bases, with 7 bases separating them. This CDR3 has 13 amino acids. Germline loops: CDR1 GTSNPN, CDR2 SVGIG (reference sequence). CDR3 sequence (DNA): TGTGCCTGGAGTTTGGGGACTAACTATGGCTACACCTTC. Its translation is CAWSLGTNYGYTF. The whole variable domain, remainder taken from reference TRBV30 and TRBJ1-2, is SQTIHQWPATLVQPVGSPLSLECTVEGTSNPNLYWYRQAAGRGLQLLFYSVGIGQISSEVPQNLSASRPQDRQFILSSKKLLLSDSGFYLCAWSLGTNYGYTFGSGTRLTVV.

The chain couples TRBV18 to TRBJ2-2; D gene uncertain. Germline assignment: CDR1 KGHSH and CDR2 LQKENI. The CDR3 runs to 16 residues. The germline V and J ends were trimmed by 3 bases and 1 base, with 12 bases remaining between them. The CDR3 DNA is TGTGCCAGCTCACCTGGGAAGGGCCTGAACACCGGGGAGCTGTTTTTT. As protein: CASSPGKGLNTGELFF. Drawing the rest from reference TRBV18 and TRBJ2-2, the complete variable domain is NAGVMQNPRHLVRRRGQEARLRCSPMKGHSHVYWYRQLPEEGLKFMVYLQKENIIDESGMPKERFSAEFPKEGPSILRIQQVVRGDSAAYFCASSPGKGLNTGELFFGEGSRLTVL.

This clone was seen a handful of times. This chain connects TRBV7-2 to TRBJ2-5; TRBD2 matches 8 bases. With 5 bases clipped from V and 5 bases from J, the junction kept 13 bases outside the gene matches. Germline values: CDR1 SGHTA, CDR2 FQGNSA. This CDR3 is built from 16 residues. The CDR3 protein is CASSLGTSGGGETQYF. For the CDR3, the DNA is TGTGCCAGCAGCCTCGGGACTAGTGGGGGCGGTGAGACCCAGTACTTC.

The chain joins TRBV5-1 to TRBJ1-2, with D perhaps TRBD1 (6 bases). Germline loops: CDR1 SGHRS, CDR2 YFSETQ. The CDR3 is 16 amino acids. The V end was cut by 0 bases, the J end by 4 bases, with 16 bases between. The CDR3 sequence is CASSLANGQRGYGYTF. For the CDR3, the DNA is TGCGCCAGCAGCTTGGCCAATGGACAGCGAGGCTATGGCTACACCTTC.

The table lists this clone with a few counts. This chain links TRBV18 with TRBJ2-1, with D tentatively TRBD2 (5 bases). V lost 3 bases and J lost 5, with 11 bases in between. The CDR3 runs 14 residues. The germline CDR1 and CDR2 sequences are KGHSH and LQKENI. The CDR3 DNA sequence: TGTGCCAGCTCACCGATCGGACTGAACAATGAGCAGTTCTTC. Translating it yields CASSPIGLNNEQFF.

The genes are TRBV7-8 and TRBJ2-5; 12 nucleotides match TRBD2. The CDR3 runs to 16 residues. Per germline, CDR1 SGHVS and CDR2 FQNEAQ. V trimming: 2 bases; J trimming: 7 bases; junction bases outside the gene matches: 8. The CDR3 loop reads CASSLSRTSGTWTQYF. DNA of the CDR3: TGTGCCAGCAGCTTATCCCGGACTAGCGGGACTTGGACCCAGTACTTC.

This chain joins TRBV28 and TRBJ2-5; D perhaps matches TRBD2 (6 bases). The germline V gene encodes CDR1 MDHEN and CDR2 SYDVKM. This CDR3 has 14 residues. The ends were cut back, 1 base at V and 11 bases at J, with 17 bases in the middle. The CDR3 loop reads CASSLFLGTPTQYF. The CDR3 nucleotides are TGTGCCAGCAGTTTATTTTTAGGGACTCCTACACAGTACTTC.

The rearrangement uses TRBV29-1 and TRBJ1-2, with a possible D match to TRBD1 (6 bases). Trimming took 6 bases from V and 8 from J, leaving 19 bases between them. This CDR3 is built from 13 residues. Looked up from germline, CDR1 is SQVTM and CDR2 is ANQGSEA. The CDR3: CSVRGGQAQGYTF. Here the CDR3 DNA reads TGCAGCGTACGCGGGGGGCAGGCGCAGGGCTACACCTTC.

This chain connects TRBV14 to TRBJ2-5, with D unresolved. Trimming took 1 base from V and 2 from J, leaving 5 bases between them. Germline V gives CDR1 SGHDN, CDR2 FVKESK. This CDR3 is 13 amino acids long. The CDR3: CASSQAGQETQYF. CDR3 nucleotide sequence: TGTGCCAGCAGCCAAGCTGGGCAAGAGACCCAGTACTTC.

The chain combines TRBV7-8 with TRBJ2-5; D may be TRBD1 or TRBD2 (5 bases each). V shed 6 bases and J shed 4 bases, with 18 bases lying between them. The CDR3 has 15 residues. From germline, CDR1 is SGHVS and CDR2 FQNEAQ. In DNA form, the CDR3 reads TGTGCCAGCAGACGGACCGGGGTGGGGCGAGAGACCCAGTACTTC. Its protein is CASRRTGVGRETQYF. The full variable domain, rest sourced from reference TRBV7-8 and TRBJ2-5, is GAGVSQSPRYKVAKRGQDVALRCDPISGHVSLFWYQQALGQGPEFLTYFQNEAQLDKSGLPSDRFFAERPEGSVSTLKIQRTQQEDSAVYLCASRRTGVGRETQYFGPGTRLLVL.

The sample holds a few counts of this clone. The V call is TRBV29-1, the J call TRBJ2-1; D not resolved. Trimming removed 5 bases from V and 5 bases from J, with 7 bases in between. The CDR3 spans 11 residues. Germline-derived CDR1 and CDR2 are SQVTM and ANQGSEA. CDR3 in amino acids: CSVFRNNEQFF. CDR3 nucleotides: TGCAGCGTTTTCAGGAACAATGAGCAGTTCTTC.